This TCR beta chain came from a study of T cell responses to AZD1222 COVID-19 vaccine. Turning to the study itself: It was second doses at about 4 or about 12 weeks that were pooled. Study findings and constraints: Close to half of spike-specific TCRs reportedly recognize unmutated variant regions. The donor cohort was predominantly white British with a female majority, and clonal diversity may have been underestimated.

With regard to this clone: The antigen is not known.

The CDR3 has 13 amino acids. The V gene lost 6 bases and the J gene lost 9 bases, with 15 bases spanning the gap. The germline gives CDR1 MDHEN, CDR2 SYDVKM. The protocol was immunoSEQ multiplex PCR, while the TCRdb copy is restricted to in-frame clones and leaves out a portion. This sample has about 180,000 clones, with less than 95% found just once. The chain links TRBV28 to TRBJ2-1; weak D call: TRBD2 (6 bases). Here the sequenced sample was peripheral blood, taken on day 0 of AZD1222 vaccination. The sequence was obtained from an adult in good health. In DNA form, the CDR3 reads TGTGCCAGCAGCTCCGGGACTGGGGGTGAGCAGTTCTTC. Translated, it gives CASSSGTGGEQFF.